The sequence of this TCR beta chain was determined in a study of shared clonotypes between healthy human individuals. The overall study: Donors were a couple of women and a few men aged 18 to 49. CD4 naive and CD4 memory each took three plates per donor, while CD8 naive took two and CD8 memory one.

The junction had 13 bases not matched to a gene; V was cut back by 5 bases and J by 9 bases. Germline loops: CDR1 ENHRY, CDR2 SYGVKD. This CDR3 is 16 amino acids long. The data were produced by immunoSEQ multiplex PCR, yet TCRdb's version contains in-frame clones alone and is incomplete. The top ten clones hold 0.3% to 0.45% of a sample with under 2.5 million clones, roughly 90% of them seen once. V is TRBV10-3 and J is TRBJ2-1; 10 bases agree with TRBD1. This clonotype originated in a man in his late teens or twenties in good health. Some clones in this sample may be carry-over from other donors' samples. Sequences were obtained from naive CD4+ T cells from PBMCs. Subset of the sample: CD45RA+ positively selected. The CDR3 nucleotides read TGTGCCATCAGTTTTCCGACAGGGGGCAAAGTTCCTGAGCAGTTCTTC. As protein: CAISFPTGGKVPEQFF.